Here is one T cell receptor beta chain with its context. Its antigen is still unknown. It is likely a read error, because the conserved phenylalanine at the end of the CDR3 is missing. The DNA is left out, because the CDR3 cannot be placed on it with certainty; the CDR3 is given as TCRdb lists it. This sample is part of a study of tumor-infiltrating lymphocytes in primary liver carcinoma. About the study: The yield of productive TCRbeta reads per sample was roughly 3.65 to 7.5 million and was similar across tissue types. Regarding the study as a whole: In tumor-adjacent and tumor-blood pairs, overlap was lower than in tumor region pairs.

Joint extraction of RNA and DNA used 20-30 mg of bulk tissue that was unsorted. In germline, CDR1 is SGHAT, CDR2 FQNNGV. The length of the CDR3 is 18 amino acids, counting both ends. TCR beta cDNA was reverse-transcribed from roughly 520 ng of total RNA. The reaction used a constant-region primer and ProtoScript II reverse transcriptase. Employing slightly modified ARM-PCR, three nested multiplex PCR rounds were run, and these gave rise to the TCR beta libraries. Use of TRBV1-TRBV30 forward primers with a C-beta reverse primer characterized the first two PCR rounds, which lasted around 10 cycles each. From the multiplex PCR reads, TCRdb called clonotypes with MiXCR, one entry per CDR3 protein. The data hold tens of thousands of distinct CDR3 sequences, with roughly three quarters observed a single time.

The receptor was derived from a man in his forties or fifties with primary liver carcinoma and hepatitis B virus infection. V usage is TRBV11-2 and J usage is TRBJ2-5; TRBD1 is the table's D call and was not checked against the DNA. The sample was liver tumor tissue from sampling region 4. Described subset: tumor region T4, right-lateral pole. This CDR3 is CASSSYAGTGGSQETHYS.